The next 9 T cell receptor beta chains were all read from a single sample in a study of blood T cell repertoires in COVID-19. Libraries were prepared by immunoSEQ multiplex PCR; TCRdb keeps only in-frame clonotypes and omits some of them. The sample carries under 150,000 clones, approximately 86% recorded once. Sequencing used PBMCs or T cells enriched from blood (not recorded which). These receptors all come from a woman in her forties or fifties who had recovered from COVID-19.

There are a few counts of this clone. The J gene is TRBJ2-7, the V gene TRBV13, with 10 positions matching TRBD1. The CDR3 runs 15 residues. V lost 5 bases, J lost 5 bases, and 9 bases stayed unmatched. Germline assignment: CDR1 PRHDT and CDR2 FYEKMQ (reference sequence). DNA for the CDR3: TGTGCCAGCAGCGCTAGACAGGGGGCAATGGACGAGCAGTACTTC. Translated: CASSARQGAMDEQYF.

The V call is TRBV15, the J call TRBJ2-5; TRBD1 is a possible D gene (6 bases). In germline, CDR1 is LNHNV, CDR2 YYDKDF (reference sequence). Deletions cut 1 base from V and 5 bases from J, with 8 bases between. The CDR3 is 13 residues long. The CDR3, as DNA: TGTGCCACCAGCAGAGGACAGGTGGAGACCCAGTACTTC. This sequence encodes CATSRGQVETQYF.

The V call is TRBV15, the J call TRBJ2-3; D might be TRBD1 (6 bases). CDR1 is LNHNV, CDR2 YYDKDF, per germline (reference sequence). The CDR3 loop spans 15 amino acids. V lost 2 bases and J lost 3, with 12 bases in between. CDR3 sequence (DNA): TGTGCCACCAGCAGAACCAGGGGTGGGACAGATACGCAGTATTTT. This encodes CATSRTRGGTDTQYF.

The chain joins TRBV7-9 to TRBJ1-2; no clear D gene. CDR1 is SEHNR and CDR2 is FQNEAQ in the germline V gene (reference sequence). The CDR3 runs 13 residues. Trimming cost V 11 bases and J 13 bases, with 26 bases left between them. CDR3 nucleotide sequence: TGTGCCTTGGGGATCCCGCGGGCCCCGGGGTGCACCTTC. As protein: CALGIPRAPGCTF.

This clone was detected only a few times. V usage is TRBV6-5 and J usage is TRBJ1-4; D may be TRBD1 (6 bases). This CDR3 spans 13 amino acids. The V end was cut by 8 bases, the J end by 4 bases, with 11 bases between. CDR1 and CDR2 (germline): MNHEY, SVGAGI. The CDR3 region has the DNA TGTGCCAGCGCGGGGGGCCTTAATGAAAAACTGTTTTTT. Its translation: CASAGGLNEKLFF.

The DNA of the CDR3 is TGTGCCAGCAGCCCAAGCCCGGGACAGGGAATTTCACCCCTCCACTTT. Protein product: CASSPSPGQGISPLHF. The chain joins TRBV7-8 to TRBJ1-6, with 9 positions matching TRBD1. This CDR3 comprises 16 residues. V trimming: 5 bases; J trimming: 9 bases; junction bases outside the gene matches: 11. The germline CDR1 and CDR2 sequences are SGHVS and FQNEAQ.

V and J are TRBV9 and TRBJ2-5, with a possible D match to TRBD2 (6 bases). V dropped 0 bases and J dropped 5 bases, with 8 bases sitting between them. Germline V gene data show CDR1 as SGDLS and CDR2 as YYNGEE. The CDR3 is 13 residues long. The CDR3 loop is CASSVGGRETQYF. The CDR3 nucleotides read TGTGCCAGCAGCGTAGGAGGGAGGGAGACCCAGTACTTC. Full variable domain (remainder filled in from reference TRBV9 and TRBJ2-5): DSGVTQTPKHLITATGQRVTLRCSPRSGDLSVYWYQQSLDQGLQFLIQYYNGEERAKGNILERFSAQQFPDLHSELNLSSLELGDSALYFCASSVGGRETQYFGPGTRLLVL.

J is TRBJ1-2 and V is TRBV29-1; possibly TRBD1 for D (6 bases). The germline V gene has CDR1 SQVTM and CDR2 ANQGSEA. The V end lost 4 bases, the J end lost 8 bases, and 11 bases lay between the germline ends. CDR3 length equals 11 residues. In DNA, the CDR3 is TGCAGCGTTGCGGGGGGGCGAGGCTACACCTTC. It encodes CSVAGGRGYTF.

The V and J genes are TRBV18 and TRBJ2-1; a weak D match, TRBD1 (6 bases). Germline CDR1 reads KGHSH; CDR2 reads LQKENI. The CDR3 consists of 14 residues. The ends were cut back, 2 bases at V and 3 bases at J, with 8 bases in the middle. In DNA form, the CDR3 reads TGTGCCAGCTCACCAGGGGGCAACTACAATGAGCAGTTCTTC. Translation gives CASSPGGNYNEQFF.